This entry features one TCR beta chain sequence. CDR1 is SGHNT, CDR2 YYREEE, per germline (reference sequence). With V trimmed by 2 bases and J by 5 bases, 9 bases remained unmatched. The CDR3 consists of 16 residues. The record originates from a study of control samples from healthy donors and cancer patients. Assay used: immunoSEQ multiplex PCR; TCRdb lists only in-frame clones, some missing. The sample consists of a few hundred thousand clones, more than 80% of them appearing once. V and J are TRBV5-4 and TRBJ2-5, with 10 bases lining up with TRBD2. The specimen was PBMCs. This clonotype originated in a man aged 35-49 years with head and neck cancer. The CDR3 sequence is CASSLRASGSRETQYF. The CDR3 nucleotides read TGTGCCAGCAGCTTAAGAGCTAGCGGGAGCCGGGAGACCCAGTACTTC.